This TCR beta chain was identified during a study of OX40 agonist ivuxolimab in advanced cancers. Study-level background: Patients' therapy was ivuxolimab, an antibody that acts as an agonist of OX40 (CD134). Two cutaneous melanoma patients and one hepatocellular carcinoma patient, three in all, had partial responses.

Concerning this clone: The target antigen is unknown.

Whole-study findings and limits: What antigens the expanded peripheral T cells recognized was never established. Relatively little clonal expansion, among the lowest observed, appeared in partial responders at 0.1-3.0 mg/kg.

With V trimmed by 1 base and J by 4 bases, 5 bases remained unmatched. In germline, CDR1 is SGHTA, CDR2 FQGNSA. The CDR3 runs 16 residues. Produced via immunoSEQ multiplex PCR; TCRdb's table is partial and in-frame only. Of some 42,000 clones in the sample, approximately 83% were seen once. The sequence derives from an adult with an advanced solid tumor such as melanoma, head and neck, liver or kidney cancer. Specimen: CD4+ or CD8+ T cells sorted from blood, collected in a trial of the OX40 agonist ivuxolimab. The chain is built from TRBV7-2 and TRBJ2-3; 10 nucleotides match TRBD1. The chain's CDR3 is CASSLGGTGAADTQYF. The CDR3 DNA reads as TGTGCCAGCAGCTTAGGGGGGACAGGGGCGGCAGATACGCAGTATTTT.